Listed here is a single T cell receptor (beta chain). The data derive from a study of OX40 agonist ivuxolimab in advanced cancers. The table came from immunoSEQ multiplex PCR; TCRdb's copy has only in-frame clones and leaves some out. The repertoire holds tens of thousands of clones, 86% seen once, with 1% to 1.5% in the top ten. Germline V gene sequence: CDR1 MGHRA, CDR2 YSYEKL. The CDR3 sequence is 17 residues long. Germline trimming cut 4 bases from V and 7 bases from J; bases unmatched to any gene: 8. This specimen was CD4+ or CD8+ T cells sorted from blood, taken in a trial of the OX40 agonist ivuxolimab. The receptor's source is an adult with an advanced solid tumor such as melanoma, head and neck, liver or kidney cancer. V is TRBV4-1 and J is TRBJ2-1, with 15 nucleotides matching TRBD2. CDR3 loop: CASSLRTSGGAKNEQFF. CDR3 nucleotides: TGCGCCAGCAGCCTTCGGACTAGCGGGGGGGCTAAGAATGAGCAGTTCTTC.